The 25 T cell receptor beta chains in this list originate from one sample, sequenced in a study of cytomegalovirus exposure and HLA in healthy donors. Primers for the PCR totalled 60 Vbeta and 13 Jbeta. Using immunoSEQ multiplex PCR, the repertoire was profiled, and TCRdb retains in-frame clones only, with some absent. Among 70,000 to 95,000 clones listed, over 60% were seen once. The sequenced material came from PBMCs. Every receptor here comes from a male donor in good health and CMV-seronegative.

This rearrangement joins TRBV19 to TRBJ1-6; tentative D call: TRBD1 (5 bases). The V gene's germline CDR1 is LNHDA and CDR2 SQIVND (reference sequence). The CDR3 is 15 amino acids. Trimming stripped 6 bases from V and 7 bases from J, with 16 bases between. CDR3 amino acids: CASREFSGSNSPLHF. The DNA of the CDR3 is TGTGCCAGTAGGGAGTTTTCAGGGTCAAATTCACCCCTCCACTTT.

The V gene is TRBV30, the J gene TRBJ2-7; D possibly corresponds to TRBD1 (6 bases). V lost 3 bases and J 7 bases, leaving 22 bases between the germline ends. This CDR3 region has 15 residues. Germline V gives CDR1 GTSNPN, CDR2 SVGIG (reference sequence). The CDR3 protein is CAWSLNPGHLGEQYF. The CDR3 nucleotides read TGTGCCTGGAGCCTAAACCCGGGACATTTGGGAGAGCAGTACTTC. The complete variable domain, with remaining parts taken from reference TRBV30 and TRBJ2-7, reads SQTIHQWPATLVQPVGSPLSLECTVEGTSNPNLYWYRQAAGRGLQLLFYSVGIGQISSEVPQNLSASRPQDRQFILSSKKLLLSDSGFYLCAWSLNPGHLGEQYFGPGTRLTVT.

This clone was recorded once. Here the CDR3 reads CASSFPRATEAFF. As DNA, the CDR3 is TGTGCCAGCAGCTTTCCCAGGGCCACTGAAGCTTTCTTT. V and J are TRBV5-8 and TRBJ1-1; maybe TRBD1 (5 bases). This CDR3 is built from 13 residues. V lost 2 bases and J 4 bases, leaving 9 bases between the germline ends. The germline CDR1 and CDR2 sequences are SGHTS and YDEGEE. The full variable domain, in which reference TRBV5-8 and TRBJ1-1 provide the parts outside the CDR3, is EAGVTQSPTHLIKTRGQQATLRCSPISGHTSVYWYQQALGLGLQFLLWYDEGEERNRGNFPPRFSGRQFPNYSSELNVNALELEDSALYLCASSFPRATEAFFGQGTRLTVV.

J is TRBJ2-1 and V is TRBV29-1; 7 bases are shared with TRBD2. Germline CDR1 SQVTM, CDR2 ANQGSEA. This CDR3 is built from 12 residues. Trimming at V came to 8 bases and at J to 7 bases, leaving 8 bases not matched to a gene. CDR3 sequence (DNA): TGCAGCTTCCGTCGACTAGCAAATGAGCAGTTCTTC. Its translation is CSFRRLANEQFF.

V gene TRBV19 combines with J gene TRBJ2-3; maybe TRBD2 (6 bases). Germline V gives CDR1 LNHDA, CDR2 SQIVND (reference sequence). The CDR3 contains 14 residues. Deletions cut 7 bases from V and 1 base from J, with 12 bases between. CDR3: CASKASVRTDTQYF. CDR3 nucleotides: TGTGCCAGTAAGGCTAGCGTGCGCACAGATACGCAGTATTTT. The full variable domain, its missing parts supplied by reference TRBV19 and TRBJ2-3, is DGGITQSPKYLFRKEGQNVTLSCEQNLNHDAMYWYRQDPGQGLRLIYYSQIVNDFQKGDIAEGYSVSREKKESFPLTVTSAQKNPTAFYLCASKASVRTDTQYFGPGTRLTVL.

The rearrangement uses TRBV5-4 and TRBJ1-4, with 7 nucleotides matching TRBD1. Germline V lookup: CDR1 SGHNT, CDR2 YYREEE (reference sequence). CDR3 length equals 14 residues. V shed 4 bases, J shed 7 bases, and the junction held 7 bases outside the gene matches. CDR3 in amino acids: CASSKDRFGEKLFF. As DNA, the CDR3 is TGTGCCAGCAGCAAGGACAGGTTTGGTGAAAAACTGTTTTTT. Combining the CDR3 with reference TRBV5-4 and TRBJ1-4 gives the whole variable domain ETGVTQSPTHLIKTRGQQVTLRCSSQSGHNTVSWYQQALGQGPQFIFQYYREEENGRGNFPPRFSGLQFPNYSSELNVNALELDDSALYLCASSKDRFGEKLFFGSGTQLSVL.

This clone was observed once. The rearrangement links TRBV4-3 to TRBJ2-2, with D perhaps matching TRBD2 (7 bases). V lost 0 bases and J lost 4, with 21 bases in between. Germline CDR1 reads LGHNA; CDR2 reads YSLEER. The CDR3 is 19 amino acids. This CDR3 reads CASSQDWGPGLPGTGELFF. In DNA form, the CDR3 reads TGCGCCAGCAGCCAAGATTGGGGGCCGGGACTACCGGGCACCGGGGAGCTGTTTTTT.

This clone has only a few counts. The chain recombines TRBV4-3 with TRBJ2-7, with TRBD1 identical over 12 bases. The V segment lost 4 bases and the J segment 2 bases; nucleotides outside the gene matches: 18. The CDR3 loop spans 20 amino acids. Germline V gene sequence: CDR1 LGHNA, CDR2 YSLEER. For the CDR3, the DNA is TGCGCCAGCAGCCCGGGCAGCAGCCCGGGACAGGGGGCTCGAACCTACGAGCAGTACTTC. The encoded protein is CASSPGSSPGQGARTYEQYF.

The chain carries TRBV5-4 and TRBJ1-2; 12 positions match TRBD1. This CDR3 spans 15 amino acids. The V segment lost 4 bases and the J segment 3 bases; nucleotides outside the gene matches: 4. Germline values: CDR1 SGHNT, CDR2 YYREEE (reference sequence). CDR3 coding DNA: TGTGCCAGCAGCAAGGGACAGGGGGCAGACTATGGCTACACCTTC. Its translation is CASSKGQGADYGYTF.

This chain links TRBV6-1 with TRBJ2-1; TRBD1 matches 7 bases. J lost 5 bases, V lost 4 bases, and 2 bases had no gene match. Germline CDR1 and CDR2: MNHNS and SASEGT. CDR3 length: 13 amino acids. As DNA, the CDR3 is TGTGCCAGCAGTGGCCAGGGGGACAATGAGCAGTTCTTC. This codes for CASSGQGDNEQFF.

This clone has just one count. The V gene is TRBV7-9, the J gene TRBJ2-1, with TRBD1 identical over 7 bases. Germline CDR1 SEHNR, CDR2 FQNEAQ (reference sequence). With 5 bases clipped from V and 0 bases from J, the junction kept 4 bases outside the gene matches. The CDR3 runs 15 residues. CDR3 sequence reads: CASSKQGSSYNEQFF. For the CDR3, the DNA is TGTGCCAGCAGCAAACAGGGGAGCTCCTACAATGAGCAGTTCTTC.

This chain uses TRBV7-9 with TRBJ1-2, with 9 bases lining up with TRBD1. V was pared by 5 bases and J by 6 bases, with 10 bases of the junction left unmatched. Germline CDR1 reads SEHNR; CDR2 reads FQNEAQ (reference sequence). The CDR3 totals 15 residues. CDR3 coding DNA: TGTGCCAGCAGCCATATAACAGGGGGCGAACATGGCTACACCTTC. Encoded protein: CASSHITGGEHGYTF.

This clone was observed a few times. The chain has TRBV7-3 and TRBJ2-3; D uncertain. CDR1 SGHTA and CDR2 FQGTGA come from the germline V gene. This CDR3 is built from 13 residues. V gave up 4 bases and J gave up 3 bases, with 8 bases separating them. The CDR3 DNA sequence: TGTGCCAGCAGCTCCATGCTAACAGATACGCAGTATTTT. This translates into CASSSMLTDTQYF.

This sequence joins TRBV6-1 and TRBJ1-1; tentative D call: TRBD1 (5 bases). CDR3 size: 17 residues. V was clipped by 1 base and J by 7 bases, with 22 bases between them. Germline V gene data show CDR1 as MNHNS and CDR2 as SASEGT. DNA of the CDR3: TGTGCCAGCAGTGAAGGTTTCTCCGGGAGGCAGGGCCGTGAAGCTTTCTTT. It yields the protein CASSEGFSGRQGREAFF.

The chain combines TRBV18 with TRBJ1-5; D is unclear. CDR1 and CDR2 (germline): KGHSH, LQKENI. This CDR3 is built from 14 residues. V was shortened by 1 base and J by 5 bases, with 9 bases between the two germline ends. CDR3 loop: CASSPLSSDQPQHF. CDR3 nucleotide sequence: TGTGCCAGCTCACCACTTAGTTCCGATCAGCCCCAGCATTTT.

Only one count was recorded for this clone. This CDR3 is CASSRSGQGIWETQYF. The DNA for the CDR3 is TGCGCCAGCAGTAGGTCGGGACAGGGAATTTGGGAGACCCAGTACTTC. The chain uses TRBV5-1 and TRBJ2-5, with 9 bases lining up with TRBD1. Per germline, CDR1 SGHRS and CDR2 YFSETQ. This CDR3 is 16 amino acids long. Germline trimming cut 5 bases from V and 5 bases from J; bases unmatched to any gene: 13.

This clone has only a few counts. The chain couples TRBV6-1 to TRBJ1-4; unclear D gene. There are 12 residues in the CDR3. CDR1 is MNHNS, CDR2 SASEGT, per germline. The V and J ends lost 5 bases and 11 bases respectively, with 12 bases between them. CDR3 protein: CASSTIAGKLFF. CDR3 DNA: TGTGCCAGCAGTACCATAGCGGGGAAACTGTTTTTT.

As for this clone: The junction shows a germline mismatch at one end, possibly a read error. This chain connects TRBV5-1 to TRBJ1-2, with D unresolved. The CDR3 is 14 amino acids. CDR1 and CDR2 (germline): SGHRS, YFSETQ. CDR3 region: CASSSHSDGYGYPF. In DNA form, the CDR3 reads TGCGCCAGCAGCTCGCACAGTGATGGCTATGGCTACCCCTTC.

The V and J genes are TRBV6-1 and TRBJ2-5; D is ambiguous. V dropped 7 bases and J dropped 2 bases, with 11 bases sitting between them. In germline, CDR1 is MNHNS, CDR2 SASEGT. The length of the CDR3 is 13 residues. CDR3 region: CASTSTGQETQYF. The CDR3 region has the DNA TGTGCCAGCACTTCTACGGGTCAAGAGACCCAGTACTTC.

The chain combines TRBV7-3 with TRBJ2-1; 11 bases align to TRBD1. Losses at the gene ends were 2 bases for V and 2 bases for J; bases not matched to a gene: 8. Germline assignment: CDR1 SGHTA and CDR2 FQGTGA. The CDR3 contains 18 residues. CDR3 nucleotide sequence: TGTGCCAGCAGCTTACGGACAGGGGGCAACCCAGCCTACAATGAGCAGTTCTTC. Encoded protein: CASSLRTGGNPAYNEQFF.

The rearrangement joins TRBV19 to TRBJ2-7; 9 nucleotides line up with TRBD2. The CDR3 runs 15 residues. CDR1 is LNHDA and CDR2 is SQIVND in the germline V gene (reference sequence). V was pared by 4 bases and J by 3 bases, with 7 bases of the junction left unmatched. This CDR3 is CASSTSSGTVYEQYF. The CDR3 nucleotides are TGTGCCAGTAGTACATCTAGCGGGACGGTCTACGAGCAGTACTTC.

The chain uses TRBV11-2 and TRBJ2-3, with D possibly TRBD2 on 6 matching bases. With 4 bases removed from V and 1 base from J, the gap between germline ends came to 9 bases. The CDR3 runs 14 residues. Germline CDR1 reads SGHAT; CDR2 reads FQNNGV. CDR3 DNA: TGTGCCAGCAGCTCCTGGGGGGGCACAGATACGCAGTATTTT. It specifies CASSSWGGTDTQYF.

This clone appeared a few times. Compared with germline, one end of the junction differs, possibly owing to a read error. The gene calls are TRBV4-3 and TRBJ1-2; the D gene is possibly TRBD1 (6 bases). The length of the CDR3 is 15 residues. Germline-derived CDR1 and CDR2 are LGHNA and YSLEER. The CDR3 region is CASSQSGQSVPGYPF. For the CDR3, the DNA is TGCGCCAGCAGCCAATCCGGACAGTCGGTCCCCGGCTACCCCTTC.

V usage is TRBV27 and J usage is TRBJ2-2, with TRBD2 matching 10 bases. This CDR3 region has 19 residues. Germline V gives CDR1 MNHEY, CDR2 SMNVEV (reference sequence). The junction had 13 bases not matched to a gene; V was cut back by 2 bases and J by 4 bases. CDR3 coding DNA: TGTGCCAGCAGTTTAGGTGGTAGCGGGAGGACCTACTTCACCGGGGAGCTGTTTTTT. As protein: CASSLGGSGRTYFTGELFF.

The J gene is TRBJ1-3, the V gene TRBV2, with TRBD1 identical over 7 bases. The CDR3 extends over 15 amino acids. With 7 bases clipped from V and 4 bases from J, the junction kept 10 bases outside the gene matches. Germline-derived CDR1 and CDR2 are SNHLY and FYNNEI. CDR3 loop: CASTFRQGTGNTIYF. CDR3 in DNA: TGTGCCAGCACCTTCCGACAGGGTACGGGAAACACCATATATTTT.